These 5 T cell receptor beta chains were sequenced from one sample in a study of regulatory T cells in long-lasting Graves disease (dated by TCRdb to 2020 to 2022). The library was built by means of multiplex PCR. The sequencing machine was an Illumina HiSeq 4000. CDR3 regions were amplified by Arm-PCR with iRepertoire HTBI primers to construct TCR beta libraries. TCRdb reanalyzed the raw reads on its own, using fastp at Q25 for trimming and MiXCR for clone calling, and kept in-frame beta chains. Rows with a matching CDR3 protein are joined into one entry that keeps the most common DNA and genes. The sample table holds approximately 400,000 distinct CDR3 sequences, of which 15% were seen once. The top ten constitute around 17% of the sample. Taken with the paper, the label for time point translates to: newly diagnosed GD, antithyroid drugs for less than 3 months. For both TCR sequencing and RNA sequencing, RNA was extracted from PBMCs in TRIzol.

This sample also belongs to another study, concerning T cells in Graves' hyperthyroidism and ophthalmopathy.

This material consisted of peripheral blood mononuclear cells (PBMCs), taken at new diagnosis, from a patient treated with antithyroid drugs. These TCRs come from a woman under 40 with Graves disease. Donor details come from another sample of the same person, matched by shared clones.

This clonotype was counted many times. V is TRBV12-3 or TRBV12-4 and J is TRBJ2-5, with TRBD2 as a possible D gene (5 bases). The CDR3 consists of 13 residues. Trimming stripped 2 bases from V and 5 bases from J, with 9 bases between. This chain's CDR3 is CASSLTSRETQYF. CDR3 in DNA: TGTGCCAGCAGTTTAACTAGTCGGGAGACCCAGTACTTC.

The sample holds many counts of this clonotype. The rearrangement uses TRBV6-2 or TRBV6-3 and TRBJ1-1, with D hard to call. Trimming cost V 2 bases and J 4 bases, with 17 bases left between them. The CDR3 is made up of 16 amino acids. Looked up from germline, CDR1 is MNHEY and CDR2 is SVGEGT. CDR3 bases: TGTGCCAGCAGTTACGGGGATCGGGGAGGAAGCACTGAAGCTTTCTTT. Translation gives CASSYGDRGGSTEAFF.

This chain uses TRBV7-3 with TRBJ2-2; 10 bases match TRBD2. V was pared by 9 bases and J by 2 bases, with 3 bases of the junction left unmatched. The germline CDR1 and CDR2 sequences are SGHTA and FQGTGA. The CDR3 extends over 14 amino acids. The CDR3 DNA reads TGTGCCAGTGGACTAGCGGAAAACACCGGGGAGCTGTTTTTT. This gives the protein CASGLAENTGELFF.

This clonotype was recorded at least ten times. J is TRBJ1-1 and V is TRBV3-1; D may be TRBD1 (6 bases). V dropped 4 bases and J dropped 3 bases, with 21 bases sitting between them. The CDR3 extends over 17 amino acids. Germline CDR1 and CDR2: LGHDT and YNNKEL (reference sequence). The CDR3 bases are TGTGCCAGCAGCCCCCCTTCCTTGACAGGTAGGCACACTGAAGCTTTCTTT. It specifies CASSPPSLTGRHTEAFF. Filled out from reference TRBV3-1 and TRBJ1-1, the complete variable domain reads DTAVSQTPKYLVTQMGNDKSIKCEQNLGHDTMYWYKQDSKKFLKIMFSYNNKELIINETVPNRFSPKSPDKAHLNLHINSLELGDSAVYFCASSPPSLTGRHTEAFFGQGTRLTVV.

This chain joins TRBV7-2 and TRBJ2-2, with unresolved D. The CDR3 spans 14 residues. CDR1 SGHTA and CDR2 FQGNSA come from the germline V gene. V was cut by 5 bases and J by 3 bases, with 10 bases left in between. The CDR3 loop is CASSPGQYTGELFF. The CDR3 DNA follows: TGTGCCAGCAGCCCCGGGCAGTACACCGGGGAGCTGTTTTTT. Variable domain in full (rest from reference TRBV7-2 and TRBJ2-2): GAGVSQSPSNKVTEKGKDVELRCDPISGHTALYWYRQSLGQGLEFLIYFQGNSAPDKSGLPSDRFSAERTGGSVSTLTIQRTQQEDSAVYLCASSPGQYTGELFFGEGSRLTVL.